Presented here are 2 T cell receptor beta chains from one specimen sequenced in a study of cytomegalovirus exposure and HLA in healthy donors (dated by TCRdb to about 2017). The library was obtained by the immunoSEQ multiplex PCR assay. The multiplex PCR relied on a mix of 60 forward primers for TCR Vbeta segments and 13 reverse primers for TCR Jbeta segments. TCRdb holds this immuneACCESS table with in-frame rearrangements only. Some clones are missing; in checked studies, unresolved V genes explain under half, and the rest has no known cause. The sample records some 86,000 clones, around 71% of which are singletons. The ten largest account for approximately 2.3% of the sample. Input material: PBMCs. These receptor sequences come from a man aged 30 to 45 in good health and CMV-seronegative.

V is TRBV18 and J is TRBJ1-1; no definite D call. This CDR3 has 16 amino acids. CDR1 and CDR2 from the germline V gene are KGHSH and LQKENI. V shed 3 bases and J shed 5 bases, with 19 bases lying between them. The CDR3 nucleotides read TGTGCCAGCTCACCCGCCAGGTCCGGGATAAAAACTGAAGCTTTCTTT. Translation gives CASSPARSGIKTEAFF.

This sequence joins TRBV5-1 and TRBJ1-5; TRBD1 is a possible D gene (5 bases). Germline CDR1 and CDR2: SGHRS and YFSETQ. The CDR3 contains 15 residues. V lost 1 base to trimming and J lost 5 bases, with 13 bases between them. CDR3 bases: TGCGCCAGCAGCTTGTCGGGCCAACAGGATCAGCCCCAGCATTTT. As protein: CASSLSGQQDQPQHF.